These 8 T cell receptor beta chains were all obtained from the same sample, sequenced in a study of T cells after yellow fever vaccination. Each CDR3 protein gets one entry after TCRdb re-called the 5' RACE reads with MiXCR. The sample yields hundreds of thousands of distinct CDR3 sequences, around 19% seen once. Specimen: PBMCs, collected before the yellow fever booster vaccination. These receptors were obtained from a young man who received the YFV17D yellow fever vaccine.

V gene TRBV6-5 combines with J gene TRBJ1-6, with TRBD1 matching 7 bases. Germline assignment: CDR1 MNHEY and CDR2 SVGAGI. V was clipped by 3 bases and J by 4 bases; unmatched bases: 9. The CDR3 is made up of 17 amino acids. This chain's CDR3 is CASSYSSQGPYNSPLHF. As DNA, the CDR3 is TGTGCCAGCAGTTATTCCTCACAGGGGCCATATAATTCACCCCTCCACTTT.

This chain connects TRBV25-1 to TRBJ2-3; 7 positions match TRBD1. There are 16 residues in the CDR3. Germline assignment: CDR1 MGHDK and CDR2 SYGVNS. After removal of 2 bases from V and 6 bases from J, the junction contained 11 bases not matched to a gene. The CDR3 DNA reads as TGTGCCAGCAGTGAAAACGTCAGGGGGTCGGTGGATACGCAGTATTTT. Translated, it gives CASSENVRGSVDTQYF.

CDR3 coding DNA: TGTGCCAGCAGCCCGCTATACACCGATGATACGCAGTATTTT. Its protein is CASSPLYTDDTQYF. The chain recombines TRBV14 with TRBJ2-3; D call uncertain. V lost 4 bases, J lost 6 bases, and 14 bases lay in between. Germline V CDR1 and CDR2: SGHDN, FVKESK. This CDR3 has 14 amino acids.

This chain links TRBV18 with TRBJ2-7, with 7 bases matching TRBD2. Germline V gives CDR1 KGHSH, CDR2 LQKENI. V lost 6 bases to trimming and J lost 7 bases; unmatched junction nucleotides: 30. This CDR3 comprises 20 residues. CDR3: CASSQTSIAPIAGAPREQYF. The CDR3 DNA reads TGTGCCAGCTCGCAAACCTCAATTGCCCCAATAGCGGGCGCCCCTAGAGAGCAGTACTTC.

This clonotype was seen a few times. This chain links TRBV10-3 with TRBJ2-7, with D possibly matching TRBD2 (5 bases). CDR1 and CDR2 from the germline V gene are ENHRY and SYGVKD. CDR3 length: 14 amino acids. Deletions cut 0 bases from V and 0 bases from J, with 6 bases between. CDR3 region: CAISESRDSYEQYF. CDR3 coding DNA: TGTGCCATCAGTGAGTCGAGGGACTCCTACGAGCAGTACTTC.

This clonotype turned up a few times. The chain recombines TRBV28 with TRBJ1-1, with D uncertain. Germline values: CDR1 MDHEN, CDR2 SYDVKM. Deletions cut 5 bases from V and 4 bases from J, with 8 bases between. This CDR3 is built from 12 residues. CDR3 sequence reads: CASSPPGTEAFF. The CDR3 nucleotides read TGTGCCAGCAGTCCCCCGGGCACTGAAGCTTTCTTT.

This clonotype was observed a handful of times. The CDR3, as DNA: TGCGCCAGCAGCTTACTGACAGGAAACACTGAAGCTTTCTTT. Encoded protein: CASSLLTGNTEAFF. The chain links TRBV5-1 to TRBJ1-1, with D possibly TRBD1 on 6 matching bases. The CDR3 consists of 14 residues. The V gene's germline CDR1 is SGHRS and CDR2 YFSETQ. V was pared by 2 bases and J by 2 bases, with 10 bases between. The complete variable domain, with remaining parts taken from reference TRBV5-1 and TRBJ1-1, reads KAGVTQTPRYLIKTRGQQVTLSCSPISGHRSVSWYQQTPGQGLQFLFEYFSETQRNKGNFPGRFSGRQFSNSRSEMNVSTLELGDSALYLCASSLLTGNTEAFFGQGTRLTVV.

This clonotype was picked up a small number of times. The V and J genes are TRBV4-1 and TRBJ2-7; D ambiguous. This CDR3 spans 15 amino acids. Germline CDR1 and CDR2: MGHRA and YSYEKL. V lost 0 bases to trimming and J lost 2 bases, with 11 bases between them. The CDR3 coding sequence is TGCGCCAGCAGCCAAGATCGAGGCACCCCCTACGAGCAGTACTTC. It yields the protein CASSQDRGTPYEQYF.